A selection of T cell receptor beta chains follows, all from one sample in a study of CXCR3-negative and CXCR3-positive naive CD8 T cells. With the 5' RACE reads reprocessed, TCRdb shows one record per CDR3 protein and no DNA. This sample's clone table lists 140,000 to 150,000 distinct CDR3 sequences. Sequenced material: naive CXCR3+ CD8+ T cells from blood. Receptor source: a human donor in good health. Some clones in this sample may be carry-over from other donors' samples. CDR3s include the opening cysteine and the closing phenylalanine or tryptophan. Fields, in order: J gene, V gene, CDR3 length, CDR3 protein.

>TRBJ2-3|TRBV29-1|19
CSVNLGGLAAQGSTDTQYF
>TRBJ2-5|TRBV28|14
CASSLQGTGETQYF
>TRBJ2-7|TRBV12-3/TRBV12-4|14
CASSRWDSAYEQYF
>TRBJ2-1|TRBV15|15
CATSTPPGTYNEQFF
>TRBJ2-2|TRBV28|14
CASVPGGGTGELFF
>TRBJ1-2|TRBV4-1|14
CASSQVGREDGYTF
>TRBJ2-7|TRBV29-1|13
CSVGRVAGAEQYF
>TRBJ1-5|TRBV12-3/TRBV12-4|13
CASRGEGNQPQHF
>TRBJ2-7|TRBV3-1|15
CASSSGQALFYEQYF
>TRBJ1-2|TRBV7-9|16
CASSLSGQGHNYGYTF
>TRBJ2-5|TRBV12-3/TRBV12-4|13
CASSKGFQETQYF
>TRBJ2-7|TRBV7-2|11
CASSLIFEQYF
>TRBJ2-7|TRBV5-4|15
CASSQTGLAGGEQYF
>TRBJ2-1|TRBV12-3/TRBV12-4|14
CASSLSDRDNEQFF
>TRBJ2-7|TRBV7-2|16
CASSPSGSGASYEQYF
>TRBJ1-1|TRBV7-9|15
CASSPRQDTNTEAFF
>TRBJ1-1|TRBV25-1|14
CASSDPGRRTEAFF
>TRBJ2-1|TRBV7-2|13
CASSFGGENEQFF
>TRBJ2-5|TRBV9|13
CASSVVAGETQYF
>TRBJ2-1|TRBV20-1|15
CSASERGGSYNEQFF
>TRBJ1-2|TRBV9|12
CASSVSGYGYTF
>TRBJ1-1|TRBV29-1|14
CSVSYRGRDTEAFF
>TRBJ1-1|TRBV5-6|15
CASSLASDLQAEAFF
>TRBJ2-7|TRBV11-2|11
CASSSPGEQYF
>TRBJ2-7|TRBV7-9|17
CASSLHTGEPPLDEQYF
>TRBJ1-1|TRBV2|14
CASSEGQQNTEAFF
>TRBJ2-7|TRBV4-3|17
CASSQDGLAGGVYEQYF
>TRBJ1-1|TRBV5-1|15
CASSLAGVMYTEAFF
>TRBJ1-2|TRBV2|14
CASSEFYRGYGYTF
>TRBJ2-1|TRBV20-1|18
CSARGVGLAGSSYNEQFF
>TRBJ2-7|TRBV6-2/TRBV6-3|14
CASSHLRETYEQYF
>TRBJ2-2|TRBV7-8|12
CASSLALGELFF
>TRBJ2-1|TRBV7-2|18
CASSLGASGSGPYNEQFF
>TRBJ2-7|TRBV25-1|14
CASSEGRYRYEQYF
>TRBJ1-5|TRBV6-1|15
CASRGRTDSNQPQHF
>TRBJ1-2|TRBV12-3/TRBV12-4|15
CASSPGLGQGYGYTF
>TRBJ2-7|TRBV6-5|13
CASSYSRGHEQYF
>TRBJ2-1|TRBV29-1|17
CSVMPGLSSGGGNEQFF
>TRBJ2-7|TRBV5-1|14
CASSEISTSYEQYF
>TRBJ2-1|TRBV7-9|15
CASSYLAGSYNEQFF
>TRBJ1-3|TRBV15|14
CATIGTGSGNTIYF
>TRBJ2-1|TRBV7-2|15
CASSPGVPTQDEQFF
>TRBJ1-1|TRBV7-9|13
CASSDRQGPEAFF
>TRBJ2-7|TRBV6-1|15
CASNPLSGGADEQYF
>TRBJ2-5|TRBV7-9|17
CASSTRIGGPGKETQYF
>TRBJ2-5|TRBV4-3|16
CASSQGTSGAQETQYF
>TRBJ2-7|TRBV9|14
CASSVEAELREQYF
>TRBJ2-1|TRBV30|15
CAWSVRPGAVNEQFF
>TRBJ2-7|TRBV6-2/TRBV6-3|14
CASGGTSGSYEQYF
>TRBJ1-1|TRBV7-6|14
CASSPGHSNTEAFF
>TRBJ2-1|TRBV7-7|16
CASSLGPGEGQGEQFF
>TRBJ2-5|TRBV7-9|16
CASSLGLAGAGETQYF
>TRBJ1-4|TRBV11-1|14
CASSLSTGNEKLFF